The present T cell receptor beta chain was sequenced within a study of CD8+ T cells in alopecia areata. Study-level information: The study gave treated patients oral tofacitinib at 5 to 10 mg twice daily. Study findings and constraints: One nonresponder leaves baseline CD8+ expansion's link to response uncertain.

Germline trimming cut 2 bases from V and 6 bases from J; bases unmatched to any gene: 2. Germline V gene sequence: CDR1 SGHTA, CDR2 FQGTGA. The CDR3 contains 14 residues. With regard to this clone: The target antigen is unknown.

As to treatment: oral pan-JAK inhibitor, 5-10 mg twice daily. Extracted RNA was reverse transcribed into cDNA, the sequencing template. TCRdb keeps only in-frame clones here, not all; method: immunoSEQ multiplex PCR. This table has about 190,000 clones, 55% to 70% appearing once. The source was CD4+ T cells sorted from blood, collected at week 4, from a patient treated with tofacitinib. This TCR came from a human donor with alopecia areata. The chain joins TRBV7-3 to TRBJ2-4; 9 bases fit TRBD2. CDR3 DNA sequence: TGTGCCAGCAGCTTAGCGGGAGGGCCAAACATTCAGTACTTC. The encoded protein is CASSLAGGPNIQYF.